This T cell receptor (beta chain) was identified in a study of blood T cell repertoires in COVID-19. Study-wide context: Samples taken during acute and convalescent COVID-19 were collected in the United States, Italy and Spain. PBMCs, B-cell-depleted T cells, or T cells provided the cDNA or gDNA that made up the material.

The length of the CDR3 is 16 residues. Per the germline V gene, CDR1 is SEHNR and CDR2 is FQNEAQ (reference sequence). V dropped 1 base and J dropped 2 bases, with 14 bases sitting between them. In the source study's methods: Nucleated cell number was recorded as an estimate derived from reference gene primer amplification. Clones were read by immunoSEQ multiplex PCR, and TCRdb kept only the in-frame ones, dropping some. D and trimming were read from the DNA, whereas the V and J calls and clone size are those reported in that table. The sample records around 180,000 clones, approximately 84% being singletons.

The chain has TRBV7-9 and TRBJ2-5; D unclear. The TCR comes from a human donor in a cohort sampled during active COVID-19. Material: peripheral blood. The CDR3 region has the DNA TGTGCCAGCAGCTTAGGATGGCGGAACGCACAAGAGACCCAGTACTTC. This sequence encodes CASSLGWRNAQETQYF.